A selection of T cell receptor beta chains follows, all from one sample in a study of T cell repertoires in cytomegalovirus infection. TCRdb processed the reads anew with MiXCR; each CDR3 protein has one entry. Seen here are around 320,000 distinct CDR3 sequences, over 7.5% observed once, and the top ten hold around 4.1%. Source material: PBMCs. Receptors were obtained from a human donor in good health (CMV status not recorded). Some clones in this sample may be carry-over from other donors' samples. Both conserved end residues are trimmed from each CDR3. Each record gives: V gene, J gene, CDR3 protein.

V: TRBV7-8; J: TRBJ2-7; CDR3: ASSGLVAYEQY
V: TRBV28; J: TRBJ1-4; CDR3: ASSFRGTGEKLF
V: TRBV19; J: TRBJ2-3; CDR3: ASSSATAGTDTQY
V: TRBV4-2; J: TRBJ2-7; CDR3: ASSGIGQLYEQY
V: TRBV28; J: TRBJ1-1; CDR3: ASSFSAQGNTEAF
V: TRBV12-3/TRBV12-4; J: TRBJ1-3; CDR3: ASSLPQGAGSMGNTIY
V: TRBV7-2; J: TRBJ1-1; CDR3: ASSVMLVNTEAF
V: TRBV7-2; J: TRBJ2-1; CDR3: ASSSPVIGEQF
V: TRBV7-2; J: TRBJ1-4; CDR3: ASSLALGEVNEKLF
V: TRBV7-3; J: TRBJ2-3; CDR3: ASSLNGRATDTQY
V: TRBV12-5; J: TRBJ2-1; CDR3: ASGLVFSGLDNEQF
V: TRBV27; J: TRBJ2-6; CDR3: ASSLTLTGGIPGANVLT
V: TRBV7-6; J: TRBJ2-7; CDR3: ASSLVGTGSYEQY
V: TRBV7-3; J: TRBJ2-3; CDR3: ASSLTPSGGLDTQY
V: TRBV18; J: TRBJ1-1; CDR3: ASSPPQGPNTEAF
V: TRBV3-1; J: TRBJ1-2; CDR3: ASSQEKQYGYT
V: TRBV28; J: TRBJ2-3; CDR3: ASSLPTHSGLAPYTDTQY
V: TRBV7-2; J: TRBJ1-6; CDR3: ASSLGPQDSNLH
V: TRBV20-1; J: TRBJ2-6; CDR3: SAKEQGAPGANVLT
V: TRBV7-2; J: TRBJ1-3; CDR3: ASSSGGNTIY
V: TRBV7-2; J: TRBJ2-3; CDR3: ASSLGPDPRTDTQY
V: TRBV12-3/TRBV12-4; J: TRBJ2-7; CDR3: ASTRGGGGSYEQY
V: TRBV4-3; J: TRBJ2-7; CDR3: ASSQLGGTYEQY
V: TRBV3-1; J: TRBJ2-2; CDR3: ASSQGSLGRPGELF
V: TRBV4-3; J: TRBJ1-2; CDR3: ASSQGQDANYGYT
V: TRBV19; J: TRBJ2-1; CDR3: ASSIRIEQF
V: TRBV19; J: TRBJ2-3; CDR3: ASTLIGTDTQY
V: TRBV6-2/TRBV6-3; J: TRBJ2-4; CDR3: ASSYTVTSGIQY
V: TRBV7-8; J: TRBJ2-3; CDR3: ASMIGGRPLTDTQY
V: TRBV6-4; J: TRBJ1-1; CDR3: ASSDGAGDFTEAF
V: TRBV18; J: TRBJ2-1; CDR3: ASSPPEGLAIKNEQF
V: TRBV7-6; J: TRBJ1-1; CDR3: ASTERGGSTEAF
V: TRBV29-1; J: TRBJ2-6; CDR3: SSRGPVTGANVLT
V: TRBV7-9; J: TRBJ2-5; CDR3: ASSFRDRDQETQY
V: TRBV28; J: TRBJ2-5; CDR3: ASSSTRKTQY
V: TRBV7-2; J: TRBJ1-3; CDR3: ASSLIGGGNTIY
V: TRBV7-2; J: TRBJ1-1; CDR3: ASSRPPALIAAF
V: TRBV7-2; J: TRBJ1-1; CDR3: ASSLYTQNTEAF
V: TRBV24-1; J: TRBJ2-7; CDR3: ATNAPSGTYEQY
V: TRBV25-1; J: TRBJ2-5; CDR3: ASSEYNESPRNETQY
V: TRBV20-1; J: TRBJ2-1; CDR3: SARTRNTYNEQF
V: TRBV7-2; J: TRBJ1-6; CDR3: ASSLGYGGSPLH
V: TRBV7-2; J: TRBJ1-1; CDR3: ASSLVVGRGAF
V: TRBV29-1; J: TRBJ1-2; CDR3: SVYGLSTHRQSNYGYT
V: TRBV20-1; J: TRBJ2-1; CDR3: SARDPHDLYNEQF
V: TRBV20-1; J: TRBJ2-6; CDR3: SARGDRSRVLT
V: TRBV7-2; J: TRBJ2-1; CDR3: ASSQSGTGGGNEQF
V: TRBV6-2/TRBV6-3; J: TRBJ2-7; CDR3: ATWTGMGYEQY
V: TRBV7-2; J: TRBJ1-5; CDR3: ASSYFGQGVSGQPQH
V: TRBV20-1; J: TRBJ2-5; CDR3: SAGEGRETQY
V: TRBV9; J: TRBJ1-1; CDR3: ASSQIGQGVPEAF
V: TRBV7-2; J: TRBJ2-3; CDR3: ASTLGAGGTDTQY
V: TRBV12-3/TRBV12-4; J: TRBJ2-5; CDR3: ASKTWETQY